These T cell receptor beta chains were read from a single sample in a study of cytomegalovirus exposure and HLA in healthy donors. Profiling relied on immunoSEQ multiplex PCR, and the TCRdb table lists in-frame clones only, not all of them. The data show 100,000 to 120,000 clones, roughly 13% seen once. Material: PBMCs. The receptors here all came from a man aged 35-49 years in good health and CMV-seropositive. The CDR3 runs from the conserved cysteine through the conserved F or W. D genes are given only for firm matches. Clone size is not always given. Where it is, it says once, few, many or a class for expanded clones.

d_gene: -
v_gene: TRBV4-2
abundance: few
j_gene: TRBJ2-7
CDR3aa: CASSQVFPADLNEQYF
CDR3nt: TGTGCCAGCAGCCAAGTCTTCCCAGCGGACCTTAACGAGCAGTACTTC

d_gene: -
v_gene: TRBV5-6
abundance: -
j_gene: TRBJ2-7
CDR3aa: CASSLGGGHEQYF
CDR3nt: TGTGCCAGCAGCCTCGGTGGAGGGCACGAGCAGTACTTC

d_gene: -
v_gene: TRBV2
abundance: few
j_gene: TRBJ1-4
CDR3aa: CASRTGPTNEKLFF
CDR3nt: TGTGCCAGCAGGACAGGCCCCACTAATGAAAAACTGTTTTTT

d_gene: -
v_gene: TRBV27
abundance: -
j_gene: TRBJ2-6
CDR3aa: CASGFTGSGANVLTF
CDR3nt: TGTGCCAGCGGATTTACAGGGTCTGGGGCCAACGTCCTGACTTTC

d_gene: TRBD1
v_gene: TRBV27
abundance: few
j_gene: TRBJ1-5
CDR3aa: CASKKDRGWPQHF
CDR3nt: TGTGCCAGCAAGAAGGACAGGGGTTGGCCCCAGCATTTT

d_gene: -
v_gene: TRBV7-9
abundance: few
j_gene: TRBJ2-7
CDR3aa: CASSPTLPPGGNYEQYF
CDR3nt: TGTGCCAGCAGCCCGACGTTGCCTCCTGGGGGGAACTACGAGCAGTACTTC

d_gene: -
v_gene: TRBV7-8
abundance: few
j_gene: TRBJ1-5
CDR3aa: CASSLDTHSNQPQHF
CDR3nt: TGTGCCAGCAGCCTAGATACACATAGCAATCAGCCCCAGCATTTT

d_gene: -
v_gene: TRBV6-1
abundance: -
j_gene: TRBJ2-5
CDR3aa: CASREQTPPRGETQYF
CDR3nt: TGTGCCAGCAGAGAACAGACACCACCGCGTGGAGAGACCCAGTACTTC

d_gene: TRBD2
v_gene: TRBV9
abundance: few
j_gene: TRBJ2-1
CDR3aa: CASSGRERTYNEQFF
CDR3nt: TGTGCCAGCAGCGGGCGGGAGAGAACCTACAATGAGCAGTTCTTC

d_gene: TRBD1
v_gene: TRBV4-2
abundance: -
j_gene: TRBJ2-3
CDR3aa: CASSRRQGLTDTQYF
CDR3nt: TGTGCCAGCAGTCGCCGACAGGGCCTCACAGATACGCAGTATTTT